The 32 T cell receptor beta chains below come from one sample, sequenced in a study of blood T cell repertoires in COVID-19. Clones were read by immunoSEQ multiplex PCR, and TCRdb kept only the in-frame ones, dropping some. Of some 330,000 clones listed, 87% are singletons. The sample comprised PBMCs or T cells enriched from blood (not recorded which). These receptors all come from a man aged 40-49 years in a cohort exposed to, infected with or recovered from COVID-19 (not recorded which).

This chain uses TRBV27 with TRBJ1-1; D is ambiguous. This CDR3 contains 13 residues. Deletions cut 3 bases from V and 1 base from J, with 6 bases between. Germline V gene sequence: CDR1 MNHEY, CDR2 SMNVEV (reference sequence). The CDR3 loop is CASSLQRNTEAFF. The CDR3 coding sequence is TGTGCCAGCAGTTTGCAGCGGAACACTGAAGCTTTCTTT.

The chain is built from TRBV5-4 and TRBJ2-1, with 8 bases identical to TRBD2. The CDR3 consists of 16 residues. Germline V gives CDR1 SGHNT, CDR2 YYREEE (reference sequence). Unmatched junction bases numbered 8, after V lost 4 bases and J lost 2 bases. The CDR3 DNA sequence: TGTGCCAGCAGCCGCGGGACTAGTCGGGCCTACAATGAGCAGTTCTTC. Translation: CASSRGTSRAYNEQFF. Full variable domain (outside the CDR3, taken from reference TRBV5-4 and TRBJ2-1): ETGVTQSPTHLIKTRGQQVTLRCSSQSGHNTVSWYQQALGQGPQFIFQYYREEENGRGNFPPRFSGLQFPNYSSELNVNALELDDSALYLCASSRGTSRAYNEQFFGPGTRLTVL.

The chain employs TRBV21-1 and TRBJ1-4; whether TRBD1, the table's D call, matches the DNA was not checked. TRBV21-1 is a pseudogene segment. The CDR3 sequence is 17 residues long. The CDR3 DNA reads as TGTGCCAGCAGCAAAGACCGTCGCAGGGGGCAGGAGGAAAAACTGTTTTTT. Translation: CASSKDRRRGQEEKLFF.

The rearrangement uses TRBV4-1 and TRBJ2-7; a weak D match, TRBD2 (5 bases). The CDR3 consists of 15 residues. Germline V lookup: CDR1 MGHRA, CDR2 YSYEKL. Trimming removed 2 bases at V and 5 bases at J, with 16 bases between. CDR3 in DNA: TGCGCCAGCAGCCAAACTAGACTGATTCTCCACGAGCAGTACTTC. It is translated as CASSQTRLILHEQYF.

This clone was counted a few times. The chain recombines TRBV5-1 with TRBJ2-2; 12 nucleotides agree with TRBD2. V shed 0 bases and J 6 bases; nucleotides not matched to a gene: 3. The CDR3 covers 16 residues. Germline-derived CDR1 and CDR2 are SGHRS and YFSETQ. CDR3 in DNA: TGCGCCAGCAGCTTGGGACTAGCGGGAGTGGCCGGGGAGCTGTTTTTT. Protein: CASSLGLAGVAGELFF.

Details on this clone: Mismatch with germline at one junction end may stem from a read error. For the CDR3, the DNA is TGCAGCGTCGCGACAGGAGGAACGAACGCTGAAGCTTTCTTT. Translating gives CSVATGGTNAEAFF. The chain uses TRBV29-1 and TRBJ1-1, with D possibly TRBD1 on 6 matching bases. The CDR3 totals 14 residues. CDR1 SQVTM and CDR2 ANQGSEA come from the germline V gene.

The V call is TRBV19, the J call TRBJ1-6; 7 bases match TRBD1. Germline loops: CDR1 LNHDA, CDR2 SQIVND (reference sequence). CDR3 size: 13 residues. V gave up 9 bases and J gave up 3 bases; unmatched junction bases: 2. The CDR3 DNA reads TGTGCCAGCGGGACAGACTATAATTCACCCCTCCACTTT. It encodes CASGTDYNSPLHF. Full variable domain (remainder filled in from reference TRBV19 and TRBJ1-6): DGGITQSPKYLFRKEGQNVTLSCEQNLNHDAMYWYRQDPGQGLRLIYYSQIVNDFQKGDIAEGYSVSREKKESFPLTVTSAQKNPTAFYLCASGTDYNSPLHFGNGTRLTVT.

A note on this clone: This specimen includes other DNA sequences encoding the same CDR3. The rearrangement joins TRBV2 to TRBJ2-7; TRBD2 matches 10 bases. Germline CDR1 SNHLY, CDR2 FYNNEI. V shed 4 bases, J shed 2 bases, and the junction held 2 bases outside the gene matches. The CDR3 extends over 14 amino acids. CDR3 in DNA: TGTGCCAGCAGTGGGACTAGCGGAACCTACGAGCAGTACTTC. Translation gives CASSGTSGTYEQYF.

The chain recombines TRBV3-1 (or the pseudogene TRBV3-2) with TRBJ2-1; D gene ambiguous. Germline V gene sequence: CDR1 LGHDT, CDR2 YNNKEL (reference sequence). This CDR3 comprises 12 residues. V shed 4 bases and J shed 8 bases, with 9 bases lying between them. CDR3 amino acids: CASSRTGYEQFF. In nucleotides, the CDR3 is TGTGCCAGCAGCCGTACGGGTTATGAGCAGTTCTTC.

The DNA for the CDR3 is TGTGCCAGCAGTTTTCTGGCAGATCCCTACAATGAGCAGTTCTTC. Its protein product is CASSFLADPYNEQFF. The chain couples TRBV28 to TRBJ2-1; D not resolved. V lost 3 bases and J 2 bases, leaving 11 bases between the germline ends. CDR1 MDHEN and CDR2 SYDVKM come from the germline V gene. This CDR3 has 15 amino acids. Drawing the rest from reference TRBV28 and TRBJ2-1, the complete variable domain is DVKVTQSSRYLVKRTGEKVFLECVQDMDHENMFWYRQDPGLGLRLIYFSYDVKMKEKGDIPEGYSVSREKKERFSLILESASTNQTSMYLCASSFLADPYNEQFFGPGTRLTVL.

This clone was counted a few times. The chain uses TRBV24-1 and TRBJ2-3, with 13 bases lining up with TRBD2. V gave up 4 bases and J gave up 2 bases; unmatched junction bases: 8. The V gene's germline CDR1 is KGHDR and CDR2 SFDVKD. CDR3 length: 18 amino acids. This CDR3 is CATSDRGLAGIYTDTQYF. In DNA, the CDR3 is TGTGCCACCAGTGACCGGGGACTAGCGGGAATTTACACAGATACGCAGTATTTT.

This clone occurred once. The V call is TRBV28, the J call TRBJ1-2; D not resolved. Per the germline V gene, CDR1 is MDHEN and CDR2 is SYDVKM. The CDR3 spans 15 residues. V lost 6 bases and J lost 8, with 22 bases in between. The CDR3: CASRGEASGRRGYTF. In DNA form, the CDR3 reads TGTGCCAGCAGGGGAGAAGCATCCGGGAGGAGGGGCTACACCTTC.

The rearrangement links TRBV27 to TRBJ1-1; a weak D match, TRBD1 (6 bases). Trimming stripped 2 bases from V and 1 base from J, with 17 bases between. CDR3 length equals 17 residues. Germline loops: CDR1 MNHEY, CDR2 SMNVEV (reference sequence). CDR3 bases: TGTGCCAGCAGTTTAAGAAGGGGGGGCGATTCGAACACTGAAGCTTTCTTT. Translated: CASSLRRGGDSNTEAFF.

V and J are TRBV7-2 and TRBJ1-2; tentative D call: TRBD1 (5 bases). The CDR3 is 13 amino acids. CDR1 and CDR2 from the germline V gene are SGHTA and FQGNSA. Trimming took off 1 base at V and 2 bases at J, with 5 bases between the two ends. As DNA, the CDR3 is TGTGCCAGCAGCTTAGGACAGAACTATGGCTACACCTTC. Encoded protein: CASSLGQNYGYTF.

This chain joins TRBV5-1 and TRBJ1-4; 7 bases match TRBD1. CDR3 length: 13 residues. The junction had 6 bases not matched to a gene; V was cut back by 5 bases and J by 8 bases. From germline, CDR1 is SGHRS and CDR2 YFSETQ. This CDR3 reads CASRAGTAEKLFF. DNA of the CDR3: TGCGCCAGCAGGGCCGGGACAGCCGAAAAACTGTTTTTT.

The chain couples TRBV28 to TRBJ2-7; 13 bases map to TRBD2. This CDR3 has 16 residues. Germline V lookup: CDR1 MDHEN, CDR2 SYDVKM. V gave up 4 bases and J gave up 4 bases; unmatched junction bases: 7. DNA for the CDR3: TGTGCCAGCAGTTGGCAACTAGCGGGAGGGCCTTACGAGCAGTACTTC. This sequence encodes CASSWQLAGGPYEQYF.

Comments on this clone: Compared with germline, one end of the junction differs, possibly owing to a read error. This chain links TRBV19 with TRBJ2-3, with unresolved D. This CDR3 has 13 amino acids. CDR1 and CDR2 (germline): LNHDA, SQIVND (reference sequence). The CDR3 nucleotides are TGTGCCAGTAGGATAGTAGGCACAGATACGCAGTATTTT. Protein product: CASRIVGTDTQYF.

The chain has TRBV11-3 and TRBJ2-1, with 8 bases aligning to TRBD1. This CDR3 comprises 16 residues. Trimming at V came to 5 bases and at J to 8 bases, leaving 14 bases not matched to a gene. Germline V gene sequence: CDR1 SGHNT, CDR2 YENEEA. CDR3 DNA sequence: TGTGCCAGCAGCCTCCACCCGGGACAGGCTGGGGATGAGCAGTTCTTC. This gives the protein CASSLHPGQAGDEQFF. The whole variable domain, remainder taken from reference TRBV11-3 and TRBJ2-1, is EAGVVQSPRYKIIEKKQPVAFWCNPISGHNTLYWYLQNLGQGPELLIRYENEEAVDDSQLPKDRFSAERLKGVDSTLKIQPAELGDSAVYLCASSLHPGQAGDEQFFGPGTRLTVL.

The chain recombines TRBV27 with TRBJ1-2; maybe TRBD1 (5 bases). V shed 2 bases and J shed 5 bases, with 12 bases lying between them. Germline CDR1 is MNHEY and CDR2 is SMNVEV (reference sequence). The CDR3 sequence is 14 residues long. For the CDR3, the DNA is TGTGCCAGCAGTTTACGTCGGGGGGAATATGGCTACACCTTC. Its protein is CASSLRRGEYGYTF.

The chain couples TRBV2 to TRBJ2-7; no clear D gene. V gave up 6 bases and J gave up 5 bases, with 11 bases separating them. There are 12 residues in the CDR3. Germline V gives CDR1 SNHLY, CDR2 FYNNEI. This CDR3 reads CASRSEADEQYF. The CDR3 nucleotides are TGTGCCAGCAGGTCCGAGGCCGACGAGCAGTACTTC.

This sequence joins TRBV7-9 and TRBJ1-3; D remains unclear. CDR1 and CDR2 from the germline V gene are SEHNR and FQNEAQ (reference sequence). The CDR3 totals 14 residues. Trimming took 4 bases from V and 0 from J, leaving 7 bases between them. The CDR3 sequence is CASSSDFSGNTIYF. The CDR3 DNA sequence: TGTGCCAGCAGCTCGGACTTCTCTGGAAACACCATATATTTT.

V is TRBV6-1 and J is TRBJ2-7; D uncertain. V lost 2 bases to trimming and J lost 0 bases, with 17 bases between them. This CDR3 has 17 amino acids. The germline V gene encodes CDR1 MNHNS and CDR2 SASEGT. The CDR3 loop is CASSERWLAASSYEQYF. The CDR3 nucleotides are TGTGCCAGCAGTGAACGTTGGCTGGCGGCCAGCTCCTACGAGCAGTACTTC.

This chain connects TRBV9 to TRBJ2-3; TRBD2 matches at 12 bases. With 0 bases clipped from V and 0 bases from J, the junction kept 5 bases outside the gene matches. Looked up from germline, CDR1 is SGDLS and CDR2 is YYNGEE. This CDR3 spans 18 amino acids. The CDR3 sequence: CASSVGLAGDPSTDTQYF. In DNA form, the CDR3 reads TGTGCCAGCAGCGTAGGACTAGCGGGAGACCCTAGCACAGATACGCAGTATTTT.

J is TRBJ2-1 and V is TRBV7-2, with TRBD1 as a possible D gene (5 bases). CDR3 size: 13 residues. The germline CDR1 and CDR2 sequences are SGHTA and FQGNSA. Trimming left V 2 bases short and J 8 bases short, with 10 bases between. The CDR3 nucleotides read TGTGCCAGCAGCTTAACAGGAAAGGATGAGCAGTTCTTC. Protein: CASSLTGKDEQFF.

This clone has just one count. V is TRBV9 and J is TRBJ1-2; D remains unclear. The V gene's germline CDR1 is SGDLS and CDR2 YYNGEE. Trimming took off 4 bases at V and 2 bases at J, with 12 bases between the two ends. The CDR3 runs to 14 residues. CDR3 nucleotide sequence: TGTGCCAGCAGCCCTCAGGAGGTCAACTATGGCTACACCTTC. Its translation is CASSPQEVNYGYTF. The full variable domain, with the rest looked up from reference TRBV9 and TRBJ1-2, is DSGVTQTPKHLITATGQRVTLRCSPRSGDLSVYWYQQSLDQGLQFLIQYYNGEERAKGNILERFSAQQFPDLHSELNLSSLELGDSALYFCASSPQEVNYGYTFGSGTRLTVV.

This clone turned up a few times. V and J are TRBV2 and TRBJ1-1; tentatively, D is TRBD1 (5 bases). CDR1 and CDR2 from the germline V gene are SNHLY and FYNNEI. Trimming left V 2 bases short and J 10 bases short, with 14 bases between. The CDR3 totals 13 residues. This chain's CDR3 is CASSELQGSRAFF. The CDR3, as DNA: TGTGCCAGCAGTGAACTCCAGGGTTCGAGAGCTTTCTTT.

This chain uses TRBV7-2 with TRBJ2-1; 7 bases align to TRBD2. V was pared by 5 bases and J by 5 bases, with 12 bases of the junction left unmatched. CDR3 length: 16 residues. From germline, CDR1 is SGHTA and CDR2 FQGNSA. The CDR3 DNA reads TGTGCCAGCAGCCCGAGAGGCGGGAGTTCCCACAATGAGCAGTTCTTC. As protein: CASSPRGGSSHNEQFF.

A few counts support this clone. The sample holds other DNA sequences that translate to the same CDR3. The chain is built from TRBV5-1 and TRBJ2-7; no definite D call. Germline V gives CDR1 SGHRS, CDR2 YFSETQ. Trimming took 0 bases from V and 0 from J, leaving 4 bases between them. The CDR3 has 13 amino acids. In DNA, the CDR3 is TGCGCCAGCAGCTTGGACACCTCCTACGAGCAGTACTTC. The encoded protein is CASSLDTSYEQYF.

V gene TRBV11-2 combines with J gene TRBJ1-6, with D tentatively TRBD1 (5 bases). The CDR3 runs 18 residues. Germline CDR1 SGHAT, CDR2 FQNNGV. Trimming took off 1 base at V and 4 bases at J, with 17 bases between the two ends. The CDR3 sequence: CASSLGGVLRWYNSPLHF. The CDR3 nucleotides are TGTGCCAGCAGCTTAGGGGGGGTCCTACGATGGTATAATTCACCCCTCCACTTT.

The chain uses TRBV19 and TRBJ1-2; TRBD1 matches 9 bases. The CDR3 is 14 residues long. Trimming removed 4 bases from V and 5 bases from J; junction bases left unmatched: 5. Germline assignment: CDR1 LNHDA and CDR2 SQIVND (reference sequence). The CDR3 loop is CASSTGQGSYGYTF. The CDR3 DNA is TGTGCCAGTAGTACAGGACAGGGGTCTTATGGCTACACCTTC.

To note about this clone: One end of the junction fails to match germline, which may point to a read error. The chain carries TRBV6-2 or TRBV6-3 and TRBJ2-2, with 10 bases matching TRBD2. The CDR3 contains 17 residues. The germline gives CDR1 MNHEY, CDR2 SVGEGT. The CDR3 nucleotides are TGTGTCAGCAGCGCCCCGGGACTAGCGAGGAACACCGGGGAGCTGTTTTTT. The encoded protein is CVSSAPGLARNTGELFF.

The genes are TRBV14 and TRBJ1-2, with a weak D call TRBD1 (6 bases). Trimming took 4 bases from V and 2 from J, leaving 11 bases between them. This CDR3 region has 14 residues. Germline V gene lookup returns CDR1 SGHDN and CDR2 FVKESK. The CDR3 spells CASSPWTANYGYTF. In DNA, the CDR3 is TGTGCCAGCAGCCCGTGGACAGCGAACTATGGCTACACCTTC.